These 17 T cell receptor beta chains were all obtained from the same sample, sequenced in a study of vaccination and CD4 T cells after COVID-19. An Oncomine TCR Beta short-read assay was used to sequence the DNA from cultured CD4+ T cells. From the PCR reads, TCRdb called clonotypes with MiXCR, one entry per CDR3 protein. Here the sample spans fewer than 20,000 distinct CDR3 sequences, roughly 40% being singletons. Their antigen targets remain unknown. Documented treatment: approximately nine-day PBMC culture with coronavirus spike peptide pools or control peptides (ViraFEST assay). What was sequenced was CD4+ T cells from blood, cultured in vitro. These receptors all come from a human donor who had recovered from COVID-19.

This clonotype was detected a few times. The genes are TRBV6-5 and TRBJ1-6; D ambiguous. The CDR3 contains 14 residues. Germline assignment: CDR1 MNHEY and CDR2 SVGAGI. V lost 4 bases and J 10 bases, leaving 14 bases between the germline ends. CDR3 sequence reads: CASSSRQVSSPLHF. DNA of the CDR3: TGTGCCAGCAGTTCACGACAAGTTTCATCACCCCTCCACTTT.

The rearrangement uses TRBV20-1 and TRBJ2-3; 9 nucleotides align to TRBD2. This CDR3 is built from 16 residues. V shed 6 bases and J 4 bases; nucleotides not matched to a gene: 14. CDR1 and CDR2 (germline): DFQATT, SNEGSKA (reference sequence). The CDR3 sequence is CSALESGSGSSDTQYF. CDR3 in DNA: TGCAGTGCCCTTGAGTCAGGTAGCGGGAGCTCAGATACGCAGTATTTT.

This clonotype came up a few times. The J gene is TRBJ2-3, the V gene TRBV2; tentatively, D is TRBD1 (6 bases). V was pared by 9 bases and J by 3 bases, with 13 bases between. The CDR3 is made up of 13 amino acids. Germline assignment: CDR1 SNHLY and CDR2 FYNNEI. The CDR3 region has the DNA TGTGCCAGTCGGACAGACCGAACAGATACGCAGTATTTT. It yields the protein CASRTDRTDTQYF.

The chain joins TRBV29-1 to TRBJ1-2; 9 nucleotides align to TRBD1. Unmatched junction bases numbered 14, after V lost 6 bases and J lost 9 bases. Germline-derived CDR1 and CDR2 are SQVTM and ANQGSEA. The CDR3 sequence is 14 residues long. The CDR3 DNA reads as TGCAGCGTAACTTTTGGGACAGGGTCACAGAGCTACACCTTC. Translating it yields CSVTFGTGSQSYTF. The whole variable domain, remainder taken from reference TRBV29-1 and TRBJ1-2, is SAVISQKPSRDICQRGTSLTIQCQVDSQVTMMFWYRQQPGQSLTLIATANQGSEATYESGFVIDKFPISRPNLTFSTLTVSNMSPEDSSIYLCSVTFGTGSQSYTFGSGTRLTVV.

The chain couples TRBV6-1 to TRBJ2-4; D ambiguous. Germline V CDR1 and CDR2: MNHNS, SASEGT. The CDR3 has 14 amino acids. V was clipped by 1 base and J by 0 bases, with 4 bases between them. This CDR3 reads CASSEGLAKNIQYF. CDR3 DNA sequence: TGTGCCAGCAGTGAAGGACTAGCCAAAAACATTCAGTACTTC.

The chain couples TRBV20-1 to TRBJ2-1, with 9 bases lining up with TRBD1. Trimming took 0 bases from V and 6 from J; bases not matched to a gene: 9. The CDR3 is 16 residues long. The germline CDR1 and CDR2 sequences are DFQATT and SNEGSKA (reference sequence). This CDR3 is CSARDWGTGTPNEQFF. CDR3 bases: TGCAGTGCTAGAGATTGGGGGACAGGGACCCCCAATGAGCAGTTCTTC.

The chain joins TRBV12-3 or TRBV12-4 to TRBJ2-3; 14 nucleotides agree with TRBD2. V shed 6 bases, J shed 4 bases, and the junction held 9 bases outside the gene matches. This CDR3 is built from 17 residues. CDR3 nucleotide sequence: TGTGCCAGCAGGCCGGGACTAGCGGGAGTATGGGCAGATACGCAGTATTTT. This gives the protein CASRPGLAGVWADTQYF.

This chain joins TRBV20-1 and TRBJ2-1, with 10 bases fitting TRBD2. J lost 3 bases, V lost 0 bases, and 8 bases had no gene match. The CDR3 contains 17 residues. Germline V gene data show CDR1 as DFQATT and CDR2 as SNEGSKA (reference sequence). The CDR3 region is CSARDPRTSGVYNEQFF. Here the CDR3 DNA reads TGCAGTGCTAGAGACCCCAGGACTAGCGGTGTCTACAATGAGCAGTTCTTC.

This clonotype was counted a few times. J is TRBJ2-2 and V is TRBV6-1; D gene ambiguous. Germline V CDR1 and CDR2: MNHNS, SASEGT. CDR3 length: 16 residues. V shed 8 bases and J shed 2 bases, with 18 bases lying between them. CDR3 DNA: TGTGCCAGCCGTACCCTCCCAGGAGCAAACACCGGGGAGCTGTTTTTT. Protein product: CASRTLPGANTGELFF.

The chain carries TRBV6-2 or TRBV6-3 and TRBJ2-3, with D maybe TRBD1 (5 bases). Germline V lookup: CDR1 MNHEY, CDR2 SVGEGT. The CDR3 length is 13 residues. Trimming shortened V by 0 bases and J by 7 bases, and 8 bases separated the two germline ends. The CDR3 nucleotides read TGTGCCAGCAGTTACTCGAGACAGAATACGCAGTATTTT. This gives the protein CASSYSRQNTQYF.

The V call is TRBV28, the J call TRBJ2-3; 8 bases agree with TRBD2. V lost 4 bases, J lost 0 bases, and 6 bases stayed unmatched. Germline V gives CDR1 MDHEN, CDR2 SYDVKM. The CDR3 runs to 16 residues. The CDR3 DNA reads TGTGCCAGCAGTTGGGGTGCGGGAGGCAGCACAGATACGCAGTATTTT. Encoded protein: CASSWGAGGSTDTQYF. Using reference TRBV28 and TRBJ2-3 for the parts outside the CDR3, the full variable domain is DVKVTQSSRYLVKRTGEKVFLECVQDMDHENMFWYRQDPGLGLRLIYFSYDVKMKEKGDIPEGYSVSREKKERFSLILESASTNQTSMYLCASSWGAGGSTDTQYFGPGTRLTVL.

This clonotype was picked up one time. This chain connects TRBV19 to TRBJ2-1, with D tentatively TRBD1 (6 bases). This CDR3 is built from 16 residues. Trimming shortened V by 3 bases and J by 0 bases, and 12 bases separated the two germline ends. The germline CDR1 and CDR2 sequences are LNHDA and SQIVND (reference sequence). The CDR3 DNA follows: TGTGCCAGTAGTATGGGGGCGGCCTACTCCTACAATGAGCAGTTCTTC. Protein: CASSMGAAYSYNEQFF.

V usage is TRBV6-1 and J usage is TRBJ1-1, with a possible D match to TRBD1 (5 bases). This CDR3 contains 12 residues. Germline V gives CDR1 MNHNS, CDR2 SASEGT. The V gene lost 11 bases and the J gene lost 1 base, with 11 bases spanning the gap. The CDR3 DNA is TGTGCCGTTAGGGGCGCGAACACTGAAGCTTTCTTT. It encodes CAVRGANTEAFF.

A few counts support this clonotype. The rearrangement joins TRBV6-5 to TRBJ1-1, with a weak D call TRBD1 (6 bases). Germline CDR1 and CDR2: MNHEY and SVGAGI. The CDR3 is made up of 13 amino acids. Trimming took off 3 bases at V and 5 bases at J, with 10 bases between the two ends. The CDR3 sequence: CASSYKGVTEAFF. CDR3 nucleotide sequence: TGTGCCAGCAGTTATAAGGGGGTAACTGAAGCTTTCTTT.

This clonotype was recorded a few times. The chain combines TRBV20-1 with TRBJ1-5; D not resolved. The CDR3 runs to 16 residues. Looked up from germline, CDR1 is DFQATT and CDR2 is SNEGSKA (reference sequence). Trimming shortened V by 3 bases and J by 3 bases, and 18 bases separated the two germline ends. The CDR3 is CSASRGGGSHNQPQHF. In nucleotides, the CDR3 is TGCAGTGCTAGCCGTGGTGGTGGTAGCCACAATCAGCCCCAGCATTTT.

This clonotype has a handful of counts. The genes are TRBV4-2 and TRBJ1-5, with D maybe TRBD1 (5 bases). The CDR3 length is 15 residues. V dropped 4 bases and J dropped 3 bases, with 13 bases sitting between them. Per germline, CDR1 LGHNA and CDR2 YNFKEQ. CDR3 DNA sequence: TGTGCCAGCAGCCCCTCCCGACAGTCCAATCAGCCCCAGCATTTT. Protein product: CASSPSRQSNQPQHF.

The V call is TRBV18, the J call TRBJ1-5; D is unresolved. Trimming took off 3 bases at V and 1 base at J, with 10 bases between the two ends. The CDR3 spans 15 residues. The V gene's germline CDR1 is KGHSH and CDR2 LQKENI. The CDR3 spells CASSPDRLSNQPQHF. Written as DNA, the CDR3 is TGTGCCAGCTCACCCGATAGACTCAGCAATCAGCCCCAGCATTTT.